Listed below are T cell receptor beta chains from one sample, sequenced in a study of blood T cells in healthy people across ages. TCRdb re-called the 5' RACE reads through MiXCR, storing one row per CDR3 protein. This sample has hundreds of thousands of distinct CDR3 sequences, with more than 45% found just once. The sample consisted of blood. The receptors derive from a man younger than 40 in good health. Both conserved end residues are part of each CDR3. A D gene is named only where the DNA matches it firmly. Expanded clones get a size class; other rows say once, few or many, or leave the size out.

>-|TRBV29-1|TRBD1|TRBJ2-3
CSAGTGSTDTQYF
TGCAGCGCAGGGACAGGGAGCACAGATACGCAGTATTTT
>-|TRBV20-1|TRBD2|TRBJ2-1
CGVLTSGGYNEQFF
TGCGGCGTATTGACTAGCGGGGGGTACAATGAGCAGTTCTTC
>once|TRBV28|-|TRBJ1-5
CASSFSLGYQPQHF
TGTGCCAGCAGTTTTTCCCTGGGTTATCAGCCCCAGCATTTT
>-|TRBV7-9|-|TRBJ1-1
CASSSEQSWNTEAFF
TGTGCCAGCAGCTCTGAACAGAGTTGGAACACTGAAGCTTTCTTT
>-|TRBV10-2|-|TRBJ2-7
CASSEVGGSLNEQYF
TGCGCCAGCAGTGAGGTAGGGGGTTCTCTCAACGAGCAGTACTTC
>-|TRBV4-2|-|TRBJ2-4
CASKGGGGVKNIQYF
TGTGCCAGCAAAGGGGGGGGCGGAGTCAAAAACATTCAGTACTTC
>-|TRBV10-1|-|TRBJ1-6
CARRERNSPLHF
TGCGCCAGACGGGAGAGGAATTCACCCCTCCACTTT
>-|TRBV7-2|TRBD2|TRBJ2-5
CASSLGASGSRYEQYF
TGTGCCAGCAGCTTAGGGGCTAGCGGGAGTAGGTATGAGCAGTACTTC
>many|TRBV7-2|TRBD2|TRBJ2-1
CASSLAGASGTNEQFF
TGTGCCAGCAGCTTAGCGGGGGCTAGCGGGACTAATGAGCAGTTCTTC
>-|TRBV20-1|TRBD2|TRBJ2-7
CSAKGLARYEQYF
TGCAGTGCTAAGGGACTAGCCCGTTACGAGCAGTACTTC
>-|TRBV5-1|-|TRBJ2-7
CASSLDLREQYF
TGCGCCAGCAGCTTGGATTTGCGTGAGCAGTACTTC
>-|TRBV7-9|-|TRBJ2-3
CASSQGTGVKDTQYF
TGTGCCAGCAGCCAAGGGACCGGAGTTAAAGATACGCAGTATTTT
>-|TRBV29-1|TRBD1|TRBJ2-7
CSGMGQAGEQYF
TGCAGCGGGATGGGACAGGCGGGCGAGCAGTACTTC
>-|TRBV7-3|TRBD1|TRBJ2-3
CASSFGTVLDTQYF
TGTGCCAGCAGCTTCGGGACAGTGTTAGATACGCAGTATTTT
>-|TRBV6-5|-|TRBJ2-5
CASSYSGLTLNEQYF
TGTGCCAGCAGTTACTCGGGTCTCACCCTGAATGAGCAGTACTTC
>many|TRBV10-3|TRBD2|TRBJ2-7
CATLTSGAIYEQYF
TGTGCCACCTTAACTAGCGGGGCAATCTACGAGCAGTACTTC
>-|TRBV29-1|-|TRBJ2-1
CSGLGPQAGASYNEQFF
TGCAGCGGCCTGGGACCGCAGGCAGGGGCCTCCTACAATGAGCAGTTCTTC
>few|TRBV24-1|TRBD2|TRBJ2-1
CATSDSGDYPSNEQFF
TGTGCCACCAGTGATTCCGGGGACTACCCCTCCAATGAGCAGTTCTTC
>-|TRBV6-6|-|TRBJ1-2
CASRRDYGYTF
TGTGCCAGCAGGCGGGACTATGGCTACACCTTC
>few|TRBV20-1|TRBD2|TRBJ2-1
CSARRLAGRVNNEQFF
TGCAGTGCTCGGAGACTAGCGGGAAGGGTAAACAATGAGCAGTTCTTC
>-|TRBV12-3/TRBV12-4|TRBD1|TRBJ2-2
CASSRQGYITGELFF
TGTGCCAGCAGCCGACAGGGCTATATTACCGGGGAGCTGTTTTTT
>-|TRBV4-1|-|TRBJ2-7
CASSQVPPGTYEQYF
TGCGCCAGCAGCCAAGTTCCCCCAGGGACCTACGAGCAGTACTTC
>once|TRBV18|-|TRBJ1-6
CASSPRADHSPLHF
TGTGCCAGCTCACCAAGGGCCGATCATTCACCCCTCCACTTT
>-|TRBV29-1|-|TRBJ2-1
CSVEDREERDEQFF
TGCAGCGTTGAAGATCGTGAAGAAAGAGATGAGCAGTTCTTC
>-|TRBV6-1|-|TRBJ2-1
CASNLYNEQFF
TGTGCCAGCAATCTGTACAATGAGCAGTTCTTC
>-|TRBV12-3/TRBV12-4|-|TRBJ2-6
CASSWISGANVLTF
TGTGCCAGCAGCTGGATCTCTGGGGCCAACGTCCTGACTTTC
>-|TRBV28|-|TRBJ1-1
CASSLSAGGDAFF
TGTGCCAGCAGTTTATCGGCAGGTGGGGACGCTTTCTTT
>-|TRBV7-2|-|TRBJ2-1
CVSSLWSQIENEQFF
TGTGTCAGCAGCTTATGGAGCCAAATAGAAAATGAGCAGTTCTTC
>many|TRBV29-1|TRBD1|TRBJ1-4
CSVALTGVGEKLFF
TGCAGCGTTGCGTTGACAGGGGTTGGGGAAAAACTGTTTTTT
>-|TRBV20-1|TRBD1|TRBJ1-5
CSARRDSGGNQPQHF
TGCAGTGCTAGGAGGGACAGCGGTGGCAATCAGCCCCAGCATTTT
>few|TRBV6-1|TRBD1|TRBJ1-5
CASITGTGHNQPQHF
TGTGCCAGCATTACCGGGACAGGACACAATCAGCCCCAGCATTTT
>-|TRBV7-2|-|TRBJ1-2
CASSPGGAGYTF
TGTGCCAGCAGCCCTGGGGGAGCGGGCTACACCTTC
>once|TRBV29-1|-|TRBJ1-1
CSVVTGENTEAFF
TGCAGCGTCGTGACAGGAGAGAACACTGAAGCTTTCTTT
>-|TRBV29-1|-|TRBJ2-3
CSVVLRPPTDTQYF
TGCAGCGTTGTACTACGACCTCCCACAGATACGCAGTATTTT
>once|TRBV7-9|-|TRBJ2-3
CASSLVGGYTDTQYF
TGTGCCAGCAGCTTAGTTGGGGGTTACACAGATACGCAGTATTTT
>-|TRBV7-2|-|TRBJ2-3
CASSFYHTDTQYF
TGTGCCAGCAGCTTTTACCACACAGATACGCAGTATTTT
>few|TRBV7-9|-|TRBJ2-3
CASNPEVDTQYF
TGTGCCAGCAACCCAGAGGTAGATACGCAGTATTTT
>-|TRBV20-1|TRBD2|TRBJ2-5
CSASLISASGGSGETQYF
TGCAGTGCTAGCCTGATATCGGCTAGCGGGGGATCGGGAGAGACCCAGTACTTC
>few|TRBV7-2|TRBD2|TRBJ2-1
CASSLVPSGVYNEQFF
TGTGCCAGCAGCTTAGTACCTAGCGGGGTCTACAATGAGCAGTTCTTC